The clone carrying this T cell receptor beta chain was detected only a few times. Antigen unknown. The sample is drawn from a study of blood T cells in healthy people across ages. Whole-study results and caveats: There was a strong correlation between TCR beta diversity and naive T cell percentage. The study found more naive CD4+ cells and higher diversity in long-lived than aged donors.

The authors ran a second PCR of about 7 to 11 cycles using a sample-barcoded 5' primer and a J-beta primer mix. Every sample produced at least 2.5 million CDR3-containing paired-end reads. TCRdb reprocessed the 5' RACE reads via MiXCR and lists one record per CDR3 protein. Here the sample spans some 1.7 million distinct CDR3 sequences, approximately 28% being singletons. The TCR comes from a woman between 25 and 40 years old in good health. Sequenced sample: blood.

CDR3 amino acids: CASSLRVRLFYEQYF. For the CDR3, the DNA is TGTGCCAGCAGCTTACGGGTCCGACTGTTCTACGAGCAGTACTTC. This chain links TRBV7-9 with TRBJ2-7, with D unresolved. The ends were cut back, 2 bases at V and 3 bases at J, with 14 bases in the middle. There are 15 residues in the CDR3. Germline loops: CDR1 SEHNR, CDR2 FQNEAQ (reference sequence).